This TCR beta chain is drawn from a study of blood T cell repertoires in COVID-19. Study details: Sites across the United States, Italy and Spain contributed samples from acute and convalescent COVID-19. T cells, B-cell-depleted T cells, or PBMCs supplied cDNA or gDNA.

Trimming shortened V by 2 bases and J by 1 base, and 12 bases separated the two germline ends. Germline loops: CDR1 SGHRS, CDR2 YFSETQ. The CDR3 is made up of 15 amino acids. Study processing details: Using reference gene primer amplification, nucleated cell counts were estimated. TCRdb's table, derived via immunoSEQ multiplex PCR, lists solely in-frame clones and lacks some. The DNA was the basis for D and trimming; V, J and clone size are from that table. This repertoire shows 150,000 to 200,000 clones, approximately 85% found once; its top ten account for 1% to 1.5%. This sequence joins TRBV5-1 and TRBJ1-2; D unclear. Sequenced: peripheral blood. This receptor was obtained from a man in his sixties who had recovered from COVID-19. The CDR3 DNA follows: TGCGCCAGCAGCTTCCTTGCGCAGGATAACTATGGCTACACCTTC. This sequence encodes CASSFLAQDNYGYTF.